The rows below give T cell receptor beta chains drawn from one sample of a study of blood T cell repertoires in COVID-19. Produced via immunoSEQ multiplex PCR; TCRdb's table is partial and in-frame only. The sample has under 300,000 clones, around 87% seen once; the top ten hold roughly 2.3%. The specimen sequenced was PBMCs or T cells enriched from blood (not recorded which). These receptor sequences come from a woman aged 18-29 years who had recovered from COVID-19. Both conserved end residues are part of each CDR3. Each record gives: J gene, V gene, D gene, clone size, CDR3 protein, CDR3 DNA. D genes are given only for firm matches. Expanded clones get a size class; other rows say once, few or many, or leave the size out.

J gene: TRBJ1-4
V gene: TRBV9
D gene: -
clone size: -
CDR3 protein: CASSVESDEKLFF
CDR3 DNA: TGTGCCAGCAGCGTAGAAAGCGACGAAAAACTGTTTTTT

J gene: TRBJ1-1
V gene: TRBV5-1
D gene: -
clone size: -
CDR3 protein: CASSLGQMNTEAFF
CDR3 DNA: TGCGCCAGCAGCTTGGGCCAGATGAACACTGAAGCTTTCTTT

J gene: TRBJ1-2
V gene: TRBV11-2
D gene: TRBD1
clone size: -
CDR3 protein: CASSPGQGLYGYTF
CDR3 DNA: TGTGCCAGCAGCCCGGGACAGGGGCTCTATGGCTACACCTTC

J gene: TRBJ1-2
V gene: TRBV5-4
D gene: TRBD1
clone size: -
CDR3 protein: CASSSPQGYYGYTF
CDR3 DNA: TGTGCCAGCAGCTCACCACAGGGGTACTATGGCTACACCTTC

J gene: TRBJ1-2
V gene: TRBV4-1
D gene: TRBD1
clone size: -
CDR3 protein: CASSQGMGQWKGYTF
CDR3 DNA: TGCGCCAGCAGCCAAGGGATGGGACAGTGGAAGGGCTACACCTTC

J gene: TRBJ1-6
V gene: TRBV3-1/TRBV3-2
D gene: -
clone size: -
CDR3 protein: CASSLTGRDNSPLHF
CDR3 DNA: TGTGCCAGCAGCCTAACAGGGAGGGATAATTCACCCCTCCACTTT

J gene: TRBJ1-1
V gene: TRBV18
D gene: -
clone size: -
CDR3 protein: CASSPEDHRLNTEAFF
CDR3 DNA: TGTGCCAGCTCACCTGAGGATCACAGACTAAACACTGAAGCTTTCTTT

J gene: TRBJ1-3
V gene: TRBV15
D gene: -
clone size: -
CDR3 protein: CATSRQGSDTIYF
CDR3 DNA: TGTGCCACCAGCAGACAGGGATCGGACACCATATATTTT

J gene: TRBJ2-5
V gene: TRBV27
D gene: -
clone size: -
CDR3 protein: CASSFAGETQYF
CDR3 DNA: TGTGCCAGCAGTTTCGCCGGAGAGACCCAGTACTTC

J gene: TRBJ2-2
V gene: TRBV2
D gene: -
clone size: -
CDR3 protein: CASSDNYQADTGELFF
CDR3 DNA: TGTGCCAGCAGTGACAATTACCAAGCGGATACCGGGGAGCTGTTTTTT

J gene: TRBJ1-3
V gene: TRBV13
D gene: TRBD1
clone size: -
CDR3 protein: CASSGQDSGNTIYF
CDR3 DNA: TGTGCCAGCAGTGGACAGGACTCTGGAAACACCATATATTTT

J gene: TRBJ1-4
V gene: TRBV5-1
D gene: -
clone size: -
CDR3 protein: CASSQGIGNEKLFF
CDR3 DNA: TGCGCCAGCAGTCAGGGGATTGGGAATGAAAAACTGTTTTTT

J gene: TRBJ2-2
V gene: TRBV3-1/TRBV3-2
D gene: -
clone size: many
CDR3 protein: CASSQAGVGPGELFF
CDR3 DNA: TGTGCCAGCAGCCAGGCAGGGGTGGGACCCGGGGAGCTGTTTTTT

J gene: TRBJ1-2
V gene: TRBV12-1
D gene: -
clone size: many
CDR3 protein: CASSLTISYTF
CDR3 DNA: TGTGCCAGCAGCTTAACTATTAGCTACACCTTC

J gene: TRBJ2-5
V gene: TRBV7-3
D gene: -
clone size: -
CDR3 protein: CASSRQVQETQYF
CDR3 DNA: TGTGCCAGCAGCCGACAGGTCCAAGAGACCCAGTACTTC

J gene: TRBJ2-2
V gene: TRBV7-9
D gene: -
clone size: -
CDR3 protein: CASSLARGKDTGELFF
CDR3 DNA: TGTGCCAGCAGCTTAGCGCGGGGAAAGGACACCGGGGAGCTGTTTTTT

J gene: TRBJ1-2
V gene: TRBV6-5
D gene: -
clone size: once
CDR3 protein: CASGFSRTPVYGYTF
CDR3 DNA: TGTGCCAGCGGCTTCAGCCGGACACCCGTCTATGGCTACACCTTC

J gene: TRBJ1-5
V gene: TRBV20-1
D gene: -
clone size: -
CDR3 protein: CSASTGVVSQPQHF
CDR3 DNA: TGCAGTGCTAGTACCGGGGTAGTCAGTCAGCCCCAGCATTTT

J gene: TRBJ2-7
V gene: TRBV9
D gene: TRBD1
clone size: -
CDR3 protein: CASSASGTGYDEQYF
CDR3 DNA: TGTGCCAGCAGCGCCTCCGGGACAGGGTATGACGAGCAGTACTTC

J gene: TRBJ2-2
V gene: TRBV5-1
D gene: TRBD2
clone size: -
CDR3 protein: CASSWGGVLTGELFF
CDR3 DNA: TGCGCCAGCAGCTGGGGGGGAGTCTTAACCGGGGAGCTGTTTTTT

J gene: TRBJ1-2
V gene: TRBV5-1
D gene: TRBD1
clone size: -
CDR3 protein: CASSLEGQGAQKGYGYTF
CDR3 DNA: TGCGCCAGCAGCTTGGAAGGACAGGGGGCGCAAAAAGGGTATGGCTACACCTTC

J gene: TRBJ2-7
V gene: TRBV6-5
D gene: -
clone size: -
CDR3 protein: CASSYSRGWSYEQYF
CDR3 DNA: TGTGCCAGCAGTTACTCCAGGGGTTGGTCCTACGAGCAGTACTTC

J gene: TRBJ2-7
V gene: TRBV6-2/TRBV6-3
D gene: -
clone size: -
CDR3 protein: CASSYSSPGEQYF
CDR3 DNA: TGTGCCAGCAGTTACTCCTCCCCGGGCGAGCAGTACTTC

J gene: TRBJ2-2
V gene: TRBV27
D gene: TRBD2
clone size: -
CDR3 protein: CASSLRGAGELFF
CDR3 DNA: TGTGCCAGCAGTTTACGGGGGGCCGGGGAGCTGTTTTTT

J gene: TRBJ2-3
V gene: TRBV5-1
D gene: -
clone size: -
CDR3 protein: CASSPTRDTQYF
CDR3 DNA: TGCGCCAGCAGCCCGACGCGGGATACGCAGTATTTT

J gene: TRBJ1-2
V gene: TRBV28
D gene: -
clone size: once
CDR3 protein: CASSFRGTGYTF
CDR3 DNA: TGTGCCAGCAGTTTCCGGGGTACCGGCTACACCTTC

J gene: TRBJ1-1
V gene: TRBV5-4
D gene: -
clone size: -
CDR3 protein: CASSLDSRGDAEAFF
CDR3 DNA: TGTGCCAGCAGCTTGGATTCTCGGGGGGACGCTGAAGCTTTCTTT

J gene: TRBJ2-2
V gene: TRBV6-5
D gene: -
clone size: -
CDR3 protein: CASRGVGGNTGELFF
CDR3 DNA: TGTGCCTCCAGAGGTGTCGGAGGGAACACCGGGGAGCTGTTTTTT

J gene: TRBJ1-1
V gene: TRBV2
D gene: -
clone size: -
CDR3 protein: CASSHQPPTTKNTEAFF
CDR3 DNA: TGTGCCAGCAGTCACCAGCCTCCGACAACCAAGAACACTGAAGCTTTCTTT

J gene: TRBJ1-6
V gene: TRBV6-5
D gene: -
clone size: -
CDR3 protein: CASTRGNSPLHF
CDR3 DNA: TGTGCCAGCACTAGGGGTAATTCACCCCTCCACTTT

J gene: TRBJ2-6
V gene: TRBV6-5
D gene: -
clone size: -
CDR3 protein: CASAPSRSGANVLTF
CDR3 DNA: TGTGCCAGCGCGCCAAGTCGCTCTGGGGCCAACGTCCTGACTTTC

J gene: TRBJ2-1
V gene: TRBV6-5
D gene: TRBD1
clone size: -
CDR3 protein: CASSYLQGNEQFF
CDR3 DNA: TGTGCCAGCAGTTACCTACAGGGGAATGAGCAGTTCTTC

J gene: TRBJ1-2
V gene: TRBV7-2
D gene: TRBD1
clone size: once
CDR3 protein: CASSATGSYGYTF
CDR3 DNA: TGTGCCAGCAGCGCGACAGGGAGCTATGGCTACACCTTC

J gene: TRBJ2-3
V gene: TRBV24-1
D gene: -
clone size: -
CDR3 protein: CATRRGDTQYF
CDR3 DNA: TGTGCCACCCGACGCGGAGATACGCAGTATTTT

J gene: TRBJ2-5
V gene: TRBV7-9
D gene: TRBD1
clone size: once
CDR3 protein: CASSLGTGGGETQYF
CDR3 DNA: TGTGCCAGCAGCTTAGGGACAGGGGGCGGAGAGACCCAGTACTTC

J gene: TRBJ2-2
V gene: TRBV2
D gene: TRBD2
clone size: few
CDR3 protein: CASSESGGGTGELFF
CDR3 DNA: TGTGCCAGCAGTGAAAGCGGGGGTGGTACCGGGGAGCTGTTTTTT

J gene: TRBJ2-3
V gene: TRBV3-1/TRBV3-2
D gene: -
clone size: once
CDR3 protein: CASSPELASSQYF
CDR3 DNA: TGTGCCAGCAGCCCCGAACTAGCTAGTTCGCAGTATTTT

J gene: TRBJ2-2
V gene: TRBV6-5
D gene: -
clone size: -
CDR3 protein: CASSLTGATGELFF
CDR3 DNA: TGTGCCAGCAGTTTAACAGGAGCGACCGGGGAGCTGTTTTTT

J gene: TRBJ2-2
V gene: TRBV15
D gene: -
clone size: -
CDR3 protein: CATSRARGSGELFF
CDR3 DNA: TGTGCCACCAGCAGAGCGCGGGGATCCGGGGAGCTGTTTTTT

J gene: TRBJ2-2
V gene: TRBV15
D gene: -
clone size: -
CDR3 protein: CATSRGTNTGELFF
CDR3 DNA: TGTGCCACCAGCCGGGGAACGAACACCGGGGAGCTGTTTTTT

J gene: TRBJ1-5
V gene: TRBV19
D gene: TRBD1
clone size: -
CDR3 protein: CASRGQGGNQPQHF
CDR3 DNA: TGTGCCAGTCGAGGACAGGGCGGCAATCAGCCCCAGCATTTT

J gene: TRBJ1-5
V gene: TRBV19
D gene: -
clone size: many
CDR3 protein: CASSMDEEVQPQHF
CDR3 DNA: TGTGCCAGTAGTATGGACGAGGAGGTGCAGCCCCAGCATTTT

J gene: TRBJ1-3
V gene: TRBV19
D gene: -
clone size: -
CDR3 protein: CASSIRPLRGGSGNTIYF
CDR3 DNA: TGTGCCAGTAGTATCAGACCCCTCCGAGGGGGCTCTGGAAACACCATATATTTT

J gene: TRBJ1-5
V gene: TRBV5-4
D gene: TRBD1
clone size: -
CDR3 protein: CASSLGGTGGNQPQHF
CDR3 DNA: TGTGCCAGCAGCTTGGGGGGGACAGGGGGCAATCAGCCCCAGCATTTT

J gene: TRBJ1-2
V gene: TRBV5-1
D gene: -
clone size: -
CDR3 protein: CASSIAVGRGYTF
CDR3 DNA: TGCGCCAGCAGCATAGCCGTCGGCCGGGGCTACACCTTC

J gene: TRBJ2-1
V gene: TRBV7-3
D gene: -
clone size: -
CDR3 protein: CASSRTQGNEQFF
CDR3 DNA: TGTGCCAGCAGCCGCACACAGGGAAATGAGCAGTTCTTC

J gene: TRBJ1-3
V gene: TRBV5-1
D gene: -
clone size: -
CDR3 protein: CASSPQRGYSGNTIYF
CDR3 DNA: TGCGCCAGCAGCCCCCAGCGCGGTTACTCTGGAAACACCATATATTTT

J gene: TRBJ1-5
V gene: TRBV19
D gene: -
clone size: -
CDR3 protein: CASSPGLNQPQHF
CDR3 DNA: TGTGCCAGTAGCCCGGGTCTCAATCAGCCCCAGCATTTT

J gene: TRBJ1-5
V gene: TRBV7-8
D gene: TRBD1
clone size: -
CDR3 protein: CASSPGGNQPQHF
CDR3 DNA: TGTGCCAGCAGCCCAGGGGGAAATCAGCCCCAGCATTTT

J gene: TRBJ1-5
V gene: TRBV10-2
D gene: -
clone size: -
CDR3 protein: CASSESQRKQPQHF
CDR3 DNA: TGCGCCAGCAGTGAGTCGCAGAGGAAGCAGCCCCAGCATTTT

J gene: TRBJ1-2
V gene: TRBV29-1
D gene: -
clone size: -
CDR3 protein: CSVERQGLSYGYTF
CDR3 DNA: TGCAGCGTTGAAAGGCAGGGGCTTAGCTATGGCTACACCTTC

J gene: TRBJ1-3
V gene: TRBV7-8
D gene: TRBD1
clone size: few
CDR3 protein: CASSLWTGSSSGNTIYF
CDR3 DNA: TGTGCCAGCAGCCTATGGACAGGGTCAAGCTCTGGAAACACCATATATTTT

J gene: TRBJ2-5
V gene: TRBV19
D gene: TRBD2
clone size: -
CDR3 protein: CASSIGGGGLFQETQYF
CDR3 DNA: TGTGCCAGTAGTATAGGGGGGGGTGGCCTCTTCCAAGAGACCCAGTACTTC

J gene: TRBJ2-3
V gene: TRBV10-1
D gene: -
clone size: once
CDR3 protein: CASSESGLLDSTDTQYF
CDR3 DNA: TGCGCCAGCAGTGAGAGTGGGTTACTAGATAGCACAGATACGCAGTATTTT

J gene: TRBJ2-1
V gene: TRBV5-1
D gene: TRBD2
clone size: once
CDR3 protein: CASSLSGGEQFF
CDR3 DNA: TGCGCCAGCAGCTTGAGCGGGGGTGAGCAGTTCTTC

J gene: TRBJ1-1
V gene: TRBV5-1
D gene: -
clone size: -
CDR3 protein: CASSLGQGPMNTEAFF
CDR3 DNA: TGCGCCAGCAGCTTGGGGCAGGGGCCCATGAACACTGAAGCTTTCTTT

J gene: TRBJ2-1
V gene: TRBV4-1
D gene: -
clone size: -
CDR3 protein: CASSQETGTMGNEQFF
CDR3 DNA: TGCGCCAGCAGCCAAGAAACCGGGACAATGGGTAATGAGCAGTTCTTC

J gene: TRBJ2-5
V gene: TRBV9
D gene: TRBD2
clone size: -
CDR3 protein: CASSPISGGVETQYF
CDR3 DNA: TGTGCCAGCAGCCCCATCTCGGGGGGAGTAGAGACCCAGTACTTC

J gene: TRBJ2-7
V gene: TRBV4-1
D gene: TRBD2
clone size: few
CDR3 protein: CASSPILAGSPYEQYF
CDR3 DNA: TGCGCCAGCAGCCCTATACTAGCGGGAAGCCCCTACGAGCAGTACTTC